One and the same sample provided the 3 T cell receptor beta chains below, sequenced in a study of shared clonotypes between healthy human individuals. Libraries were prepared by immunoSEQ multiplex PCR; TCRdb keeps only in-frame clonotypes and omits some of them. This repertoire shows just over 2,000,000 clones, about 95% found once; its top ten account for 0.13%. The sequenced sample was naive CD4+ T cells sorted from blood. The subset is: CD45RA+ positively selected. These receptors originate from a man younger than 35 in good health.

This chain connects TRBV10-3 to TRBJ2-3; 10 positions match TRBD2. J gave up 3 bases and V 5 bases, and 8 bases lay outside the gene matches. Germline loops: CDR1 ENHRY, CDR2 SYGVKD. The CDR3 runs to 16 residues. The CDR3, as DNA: TGTGCCATCAGTAAGGTAGCGGGGGGAAGTACAGATACGCAGTATTTT. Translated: CAISKVAGGSTDTQYF.

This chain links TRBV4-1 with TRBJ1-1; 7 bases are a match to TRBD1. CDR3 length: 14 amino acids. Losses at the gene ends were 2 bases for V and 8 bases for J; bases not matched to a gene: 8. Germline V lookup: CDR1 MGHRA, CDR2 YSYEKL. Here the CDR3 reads CASSQQPDRAEAFF. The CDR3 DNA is TGCGCCAGCAGCCAACAACCCGACAGGGCAGAAGCTTTCTTT.

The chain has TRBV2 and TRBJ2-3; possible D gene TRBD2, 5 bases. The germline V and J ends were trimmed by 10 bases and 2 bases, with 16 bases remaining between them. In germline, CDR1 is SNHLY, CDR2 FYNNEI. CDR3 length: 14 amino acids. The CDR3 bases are TGTGCCACCGTCAGCGGTACCTCCACAGATACGCAGTATTTT. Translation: CATVSGTSTDTQYF.